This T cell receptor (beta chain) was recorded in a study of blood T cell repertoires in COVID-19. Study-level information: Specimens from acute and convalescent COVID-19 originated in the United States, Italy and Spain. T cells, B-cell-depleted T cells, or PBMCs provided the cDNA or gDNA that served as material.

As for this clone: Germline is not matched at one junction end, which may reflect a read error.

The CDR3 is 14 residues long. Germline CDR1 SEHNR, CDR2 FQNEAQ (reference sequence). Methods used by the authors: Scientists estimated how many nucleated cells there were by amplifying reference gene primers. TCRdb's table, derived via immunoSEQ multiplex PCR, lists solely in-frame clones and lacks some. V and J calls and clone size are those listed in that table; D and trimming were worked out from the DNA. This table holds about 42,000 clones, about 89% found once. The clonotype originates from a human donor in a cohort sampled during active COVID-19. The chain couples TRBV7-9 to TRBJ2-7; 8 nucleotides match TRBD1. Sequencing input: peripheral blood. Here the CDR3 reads CASSLAGATGAKGF. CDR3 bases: TGTGCCAGCAGCTTAGCGGGAGCGACAGGGGCTAAAGGCTTC.